The 19 T cell receptor beta chains presented below share a single source sample, sequenced in a study of cytomegalovirus exposure and HLA in healthy donors. The table came from immunoSEQ multiplex PCR; TCRdb's copy has only in-frame clones and leaves some out. The table includes some 110,000 clones, roughly nine tenths detected once. Sequenced material: PBMCs. The receptors come from a man younger than 35 in good health and CMV-seropositive.

This clone was observed a handful of times. The chain joins TRBV7-9 to TRBJ1-1; D is perhaps TRBD1 (6 bases). Germline loops: CDR1 SEHNR, CDR2 FQNEAQ (reference sequence). CDR3 length: 13 amino acids. V dropped 5 bases and J dropped 5 bases, with 12 bases sitting between them. The CDR3 region is CASSGEGETEAFF. The CDR3 DNA reads TGTGCCAGCAGCGGAGAGGGGGAAACTGAAGCTTTCTTT.

The V gene is TRBV30, the J gene TRBJ1-2, with 9 nucleotides matching TRBD1. V lost 2 bases, J lost 0 bases, and 4 bases stayed unmatched. The CDR3 is 15 residues long. Germline lookup yields CDR1 GTSNPN and CDR2 SVGIG (reference sequence). The CDR3 sequence is CAWSLGQGANYGYTF. The CDR3 nucleotides are TGTGCCTGGAGTTTGGGACAGGGCGCTAACTATGGCTACACCTTC.

This chain links TRBV5-1 with TRBJ2-3, with TRBD1 as a possible D gene (5 bases). CDR3 length equals 15 residues. Germline CDR1 SGHRS, CDR2 YFSETQ. The V gene lost 0 bases and the J gene lost 4 bases, with 12 bases spanning the gap. The chain's CDR3 is CASSLVPGPSDTQYF. DNA for the CDR3: TGCGCCAGCAGCTTGGTTCCAGGGCCATCAGATACGCAGTATTTT.

CDR3 in DNA: TGTGCCAGTAGTGCTGACAGGTTCGGGGCAAACGAGCAGTACTTC. Amino acid sequence: CASSADRFGANEQYF. This sequence joins TRBV19 and TRBJ2-7; tentative D call: TRBD1 (6 bases). Germline lookup yields CDR1 LNHDA and CDR2 SQIVND (reference sequence). The V gene lost 5 bases and the J gene lost 5 bases, with 19 bases spanning the gap. The CDR3 is 15 amino acids.

The chain is built from TRBV29-1 and TRBJ1-5; D is unresolved. Germline V lookup: CDR1 SQVTM, CDR2 ANQGSEA. CDR3 length equals 15 residues. V lost 4 bases and J lost 0, with 13 bases in between. CDR3 in DNA: TGCAGCGTTGTTAAGGAGGGATATAGCAATCAGCCCCAGCATTTT. Translated, it gives CSVVKEGYSNQPQHF.

V is TRBV7-9 and J is TRBJ1-4; 7 bases line up with TRBD1. V shed 3 bases, J shed 5 bases, and the junction held 3 bases outside the gene matches. Germline V CDR1 and CDR2: SEHNR, FQNEAQ (reference sequence). The CDR3 is made up of 14 amino acids. CDR3 region: CASSFDRVNEKLFF. As DNA, the CDR3 is TGTGCCAGCAGCTTCGACAGGGTAAATGAAAAACTGTTTTTT. Full variable domain (rest looked up from reference TRBV7-9 and TRBJ1-4): DTGVSQNPRHKITKRGQNVTFRCDPISEHNRLYWYRQTLGQGPEFLTYFQNEAQLEKSRLLSDRFSAERPKGSFSTLEIQRTEQGDSAMYLCASSFDRVNEKLFFGSGTQLSVL.

The rearrangement links TRBV7-9 to TRBJ1-4, with a possible D match to TRBD1 (5 bases). The CDR3 loop spans 15 amino acids. Germline loops: CDR1 SEHNR, CDR2 FQNEAQ (reference sequence). V was shortened by 5 bases and J by 0 bases, with 10 bases between the two germline ends. The CDR3 here is CASSSRQSTNEKLFF. The CDR3 bases are TGTGCCAGCAGCAGCAGACAGTCAACTAATGAAAAACTGTTTTTT.

V usage is TRBV2 and J usage is TRBJ2-1, with TRBD2 matching over 10 bases. V lost 6 bases and J lost 5; bases outside the gene matches: 4. The CDR3 is 14 residues long. Germline CDR1 SNHLY, CDR2 FYNNEI. Here the CDR3 reads CASSPAGGDNEQFF. CDR3 nucleotides: TGTGCCAGCAGCCCAGCGGGGGGGGACAATGAGCAGTTCTTC.

The chain joins TRBV5-1 to TRBJ2-3; TRBD2 agrees at 9 bases. CDR1 and CDR2 (germline): SGHRS, YFSETQ. This CDR3 has 16 residues. With 2 bases clipped from V and 3 bases from J, the junction kept 7 bases outside the gene matches. The CDR3 reads CASSFSGGALTDTQYF. Here the CDR3 DNA reads TGCGCCAGCAGCTTTAGCGGGGGCGCCCTTACAGATACGCAGTATTTT.

The chain joins TRBV5-1 to TRBJ2-7, with TRBD1 matching over 7 bases. The V gene end was trimmed by 4 bases and the J gene end by 2 bases; junction bases not matched to a gene: 3. The CDR3 is made up of 13 amino acids. Germline V lookup: CDR1 SGHRS, CDR2 YFSETQ. The DNA of the CDR3 is TGCGCCAGCAGCAGGGACAGAGCCTACGAGCAGTACTTC. Its translation: CASSRDRAYEQYF.

V gene TRBV5-1 combines with J gene TRBJ2-7, with D perhaps matching TRBD2 (6 bases). V lost 4 bases and J lost 2, with 16 bases in between. CDR1 SGHRS and CDR2 YFSETQ come from the germline V gene. This CDR3 has 15 residues. The CDR3 coding sequence is TGCGCCAGCAGCCCCTCGACTAGACCCCCCTACGAGCAGTACTTC. It is translated as CASSPSTRPPYEQYF.

The rearrangement links TRBV2 to TRBJ2-3; D not resolved. CDR3 size: 11 residues. The ends were cut back, 4 bases at V and 4 bases at J, with 3 bases in the middle. The germline V gene has CDR1 SNHLY and CDR2 FYNNEI. CDR3 region: CASSVADTQYF. The CDR3 DNA is TGTGCCAGCAGTGTAGCAGATACGCAGTATTTT.

The V call is TRBV10-3, the J call TRBJ2-6; D is unresolved. V gave up 0 bases and J gave up 1 base, with 10 bases separating them. This CDR3 contains 17 residues. Looked up from germline, CDR1 is ENHRY and CDR2 is SYGVKD. The CDR3 nucleotides read TGTGCCATCAGTGAGTCGACGACTGGTTCTGGGGCCAACGTCCTGACTTTC. It encodes CAISESTTGSGANVLTF.

The gene calls are TRBV7-2 and TRBJ1-5, with 9 bases fitting TRBD1. CDR3 length: 13 amino acids. Trimming removed 7 bases from V and 7 bases from J; junction bases left unmatched: 5. Germline lookup yields CDR1 SGHTA and CDR2 FQGNSA. CDR3 sequence reads: CASNRQGEQPQHF. The CDR3 region has the DNA TGTGCCAGCAACCGACAGGGGGAACAGCCCCAGCATTTT.

This chain's CDR3 is CASTPRPGSPLHF. The CDR3 DNA is TGTGCCAGCACCCCGCGGCCGGGATCACCCCTCCACTTT. The rearrangement links TRBV28 to TRBJ1-6, with unresolved D. CDR1 and CDR2 (germline): MDHEN, SYDVKM. The CDR3 covers 13 residues. V was clipped by 7 bases and J by 10 bases, with 14 bases between them.

V gene TRBV5-6 combines with J gene TRBJ2-3, with TRBD2 matching over 12 bases. With 4 bases clipped from V and 6 bases from J, the junction kept 3 bases outside the gene matches. This CDR3 is built from 14 residues. CDR1 is SGHDT, CDR2 YYEEEE, per germline. DNA for the CDR3: TGTGCCAGCAGCCGACTAGCGGGGGCGGATACGCAGTATTTT. Translated, it gives CASSRLAGADTQYF.

The gene calls are TRBV18 and TRBJ1-2; D unclear. Germline CDR1 reads KGHSH; CDR2 reads LQKENI. Between the trimmed V and J ends, which lost 2 bases and 5 bases, there was a span of 12 bases. The CDR3 length is 14 residues. The CDR3 DNA follows: TGTGCCAGCTCACCAGTAAGCACGGAGTATGGCTACACCTTC. It is translated as CASSPVSTEYGYTF.

The V call is TRBV14, the J call TRBJ1-2; 9 bases map to TRBD1. Germline lookup yields CDR1 SGHDN and CDR2 FVKESK. The CDR3 is 15 amino acids. Germline trimming cut 1 base from V and 3 bases from J; bases unmatched to any gene: 3. DNA of the CDR3: TGTGCCAGCAGCCAAGGGGGACAGGGCCACTATGGCTACACCTTC. Protein sequence: CASSQGGQGHYGYTF.

The V and J genes are TRBV4-2 and TRBJ1-5; possible D gene TRBD1, 5 bases. V dropped 0 bases and J dropped 4 bases, with 10 bases sitting between them. Germline V CDR1 and CDR2: LGHNA, YNFKEQ. The CDR3 is 15 residues long. In nucleotides, the CDR3 is TGTGCCAGCAGCCAAGAGGGGCTAGGGAATCAGCCCCAGCATTTT. It specifies CASSQEGLGNQPQHF.